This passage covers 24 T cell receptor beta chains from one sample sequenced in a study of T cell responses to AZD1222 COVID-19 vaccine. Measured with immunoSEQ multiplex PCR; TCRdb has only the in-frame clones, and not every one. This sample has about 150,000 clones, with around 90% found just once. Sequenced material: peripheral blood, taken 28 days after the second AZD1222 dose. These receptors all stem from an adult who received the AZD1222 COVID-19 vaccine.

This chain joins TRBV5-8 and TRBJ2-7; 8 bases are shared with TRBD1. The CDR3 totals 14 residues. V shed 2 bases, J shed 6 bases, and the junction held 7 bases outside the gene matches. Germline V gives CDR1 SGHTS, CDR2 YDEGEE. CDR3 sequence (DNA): TGTGCCAGCAGCTTCCGGGACAGGAGGAGCGAGCAGTACTTC. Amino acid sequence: CASSFRDRRSEQYF. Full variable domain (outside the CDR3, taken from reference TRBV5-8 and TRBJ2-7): EAGVTQSPTHLIKTRGQQATLRCSPISGHTSVYWYQQALGLGLQFLLWYDEGEERNRGNFPPRFSGRQFPNYSSELNVNALELEDSALYLCASSFRDRRSEQYFGPGTRLTVT.

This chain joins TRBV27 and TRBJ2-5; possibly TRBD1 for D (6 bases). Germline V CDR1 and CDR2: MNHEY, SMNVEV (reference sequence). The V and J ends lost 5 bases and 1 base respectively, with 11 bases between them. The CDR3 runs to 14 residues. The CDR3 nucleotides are TGTGCCAGCAGTGGTCTAGGGGGCCAAGAGACCCAGTACTTC. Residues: CASSGLGGQETQYF.

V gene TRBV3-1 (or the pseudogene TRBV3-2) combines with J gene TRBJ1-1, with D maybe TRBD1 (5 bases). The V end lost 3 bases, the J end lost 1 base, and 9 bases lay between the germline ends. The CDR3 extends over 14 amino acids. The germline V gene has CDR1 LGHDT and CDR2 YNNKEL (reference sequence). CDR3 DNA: TGTGCCAGCAGCCAGGGACCCAGGAACACTGAAGCTTTCTTT. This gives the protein CASSQGPRNTEAFF.

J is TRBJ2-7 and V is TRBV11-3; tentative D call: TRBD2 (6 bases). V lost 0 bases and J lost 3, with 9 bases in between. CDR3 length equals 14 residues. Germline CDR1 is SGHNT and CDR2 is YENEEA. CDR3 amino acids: CASSLDTGSYEQYF. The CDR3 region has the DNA TGTGCCAGCAGCTTAGATACCGGGAGCTACGAGCAGTACTTC.

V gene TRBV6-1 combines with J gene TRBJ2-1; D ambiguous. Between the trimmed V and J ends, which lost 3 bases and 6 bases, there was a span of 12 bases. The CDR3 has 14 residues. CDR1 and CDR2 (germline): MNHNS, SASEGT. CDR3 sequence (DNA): TGTGCCAGCAGTGAGATTAGAACGGCCAATGAGCAGTTCTTC. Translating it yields CASSEIRTANEQFF.

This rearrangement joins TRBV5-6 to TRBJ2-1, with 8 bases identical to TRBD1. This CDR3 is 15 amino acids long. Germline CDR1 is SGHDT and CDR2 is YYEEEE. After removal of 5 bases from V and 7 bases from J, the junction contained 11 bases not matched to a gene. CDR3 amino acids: CASRIDRGVGNEQFF. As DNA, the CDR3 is TGTGCCAGCAGAATAGACAGGGGTGTAGGGAATGAGCAGTTCTTC.

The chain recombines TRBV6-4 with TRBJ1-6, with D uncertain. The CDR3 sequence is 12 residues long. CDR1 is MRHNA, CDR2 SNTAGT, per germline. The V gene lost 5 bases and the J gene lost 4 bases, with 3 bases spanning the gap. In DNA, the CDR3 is TGTGCCAGCAGTAATTATAATTCACCCCTCCACTTT. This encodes CASSNYNSPLHF.

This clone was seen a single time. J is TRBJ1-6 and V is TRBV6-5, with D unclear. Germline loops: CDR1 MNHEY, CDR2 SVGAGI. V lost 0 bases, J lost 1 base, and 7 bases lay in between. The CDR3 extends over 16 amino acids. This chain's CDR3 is CASSYSRVSYNSPLHF. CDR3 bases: TGTGCCAGCAGTTACTCTAGGGTTTCCTATAATTCACCCCTCCACTTT.

CDR3 sequence: CASSQVAGAYNEQFF. The CDR3 nucleotides read TGTGCCAGCAGCCAGGTAGCGGGAGCCTACAATGAGCAGTTCTTC. This chain links TRBV14 with TRBJ2-1; 9 positions agree with TRBD2. The germline V gene has CDR1 SGHDN and CDR2 FVKESK. This CDR3 comprises 15 residues. The junction had 2 bases not matched to a gene; V was cut back by 3 bases and J by 2 bases. Combining the CDR3 with reference TRBV14 and TRBJ2-1 gives the whole variable domain EAGVTQFPSHSVIEKGQTVTLRCDPISGHDNLYWYRRVMGKEIKFLLHFVKESKQDESGMPNNRFLAERTGGTYSTLKVQPAELEDSGVYFCASSQVAGAYNEQFFGPGTRLTVL.

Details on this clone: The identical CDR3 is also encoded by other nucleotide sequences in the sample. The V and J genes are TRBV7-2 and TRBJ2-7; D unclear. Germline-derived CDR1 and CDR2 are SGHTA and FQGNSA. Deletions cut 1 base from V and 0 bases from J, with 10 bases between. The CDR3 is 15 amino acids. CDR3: CASSLGGRTSYEQYF. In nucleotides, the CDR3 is TGTGCCAGCAGCTTAGGAGGACGGACCTCCTACGAGCAGTACTTC.

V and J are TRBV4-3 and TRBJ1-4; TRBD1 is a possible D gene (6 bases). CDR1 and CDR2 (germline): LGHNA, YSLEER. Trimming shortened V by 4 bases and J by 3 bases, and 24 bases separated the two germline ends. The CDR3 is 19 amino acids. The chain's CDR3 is CASSRNRVPISRPNEKLFF. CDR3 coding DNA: TGCGCCAGCAGCCGGAACAGGGTGCCCATATCCCGGCCTAATGAAAAACTGTTTTTT.

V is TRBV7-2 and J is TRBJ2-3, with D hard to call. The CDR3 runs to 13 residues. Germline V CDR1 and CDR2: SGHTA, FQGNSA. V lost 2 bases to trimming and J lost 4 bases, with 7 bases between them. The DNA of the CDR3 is TGTGCCAGCAGCTTAAATACCCCAGATACGCAGTATTTT. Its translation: CASSLNTPDTQYF.

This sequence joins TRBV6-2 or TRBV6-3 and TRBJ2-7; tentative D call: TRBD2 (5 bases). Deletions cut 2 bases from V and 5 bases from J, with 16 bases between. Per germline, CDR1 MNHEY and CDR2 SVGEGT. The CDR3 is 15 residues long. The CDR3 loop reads CASSYDLPSRNEQYF. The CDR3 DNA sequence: TGTGCCAGCAGTTACGACCTCCCTAGCAGGAACGAGCAGTACTTC.

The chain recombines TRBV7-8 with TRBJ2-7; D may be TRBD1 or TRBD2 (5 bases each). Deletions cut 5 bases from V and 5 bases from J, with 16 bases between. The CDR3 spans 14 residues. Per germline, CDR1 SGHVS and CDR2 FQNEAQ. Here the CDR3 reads CASSRRGSFNEQYF. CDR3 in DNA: TGTGCCAGCAGCCGACGGGGCTCCTTCAACGAGCAGTACTTC.

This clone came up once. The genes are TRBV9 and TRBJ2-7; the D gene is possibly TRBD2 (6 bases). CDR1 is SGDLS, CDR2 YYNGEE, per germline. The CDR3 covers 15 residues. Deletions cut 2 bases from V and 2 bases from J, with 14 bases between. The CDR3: CASSVLAPPTYEQYF. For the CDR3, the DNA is TGTGCCAGCAGCGTTCTAGCGCCCCCGACCTACGAGCAGTACTTC.

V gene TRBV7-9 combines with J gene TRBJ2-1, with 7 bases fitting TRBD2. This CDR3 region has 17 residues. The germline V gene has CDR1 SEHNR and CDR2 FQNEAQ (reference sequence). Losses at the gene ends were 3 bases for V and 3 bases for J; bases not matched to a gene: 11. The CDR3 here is CASSFNPAGGSYNEQFF. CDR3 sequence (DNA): TGTGCCAGCAGCTTTAACCCTGCAGGCGGGAGCTACAATGAGCAGTTCTTC. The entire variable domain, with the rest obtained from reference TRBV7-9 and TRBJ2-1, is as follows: DTGVSQNPRHKITKRGQNVTFRCDPISEHNRLYWYRQTLGQGPEFLTYFQNEAQLEKSRLLSDRFSAERPKGSFSTLEIQRTEQGDSAMYLCASSFNPAGGSYNEQFFGPGTRLTVL.

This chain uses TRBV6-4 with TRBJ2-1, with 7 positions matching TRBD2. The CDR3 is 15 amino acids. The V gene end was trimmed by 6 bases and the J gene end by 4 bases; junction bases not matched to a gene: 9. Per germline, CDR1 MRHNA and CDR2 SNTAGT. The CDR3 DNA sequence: TGTGCCAGCAGCTCTTCGGGACTACCTTACAATGAGCAGTTCTTC. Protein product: CASSSSGLPYNEQFF.

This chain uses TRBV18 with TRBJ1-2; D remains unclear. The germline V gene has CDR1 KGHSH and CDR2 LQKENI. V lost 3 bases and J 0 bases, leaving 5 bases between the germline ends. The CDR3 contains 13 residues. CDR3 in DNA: TGTGCCAGCTCACCCGACACTAACTATGGCTACACCTTC. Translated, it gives CASSPDTNYGYTF. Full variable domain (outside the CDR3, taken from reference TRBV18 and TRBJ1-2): NAGVMQNPRHLVRRRGQEARLRCSPMKGHSHVYWYRQLPEEGLKFMVYLQKENIIDESGMPKERFSAEFPKEGPSILRIQQVVRGDSAAYFCASSPDTNYGYTFGSGTRLTVV.

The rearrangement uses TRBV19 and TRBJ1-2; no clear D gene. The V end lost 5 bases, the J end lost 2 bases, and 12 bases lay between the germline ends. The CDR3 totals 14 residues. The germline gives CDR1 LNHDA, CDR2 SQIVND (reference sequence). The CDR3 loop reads CASSAPQLNYGYTF. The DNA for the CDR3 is TGTGCCAGTAGTGCGCCCCAATTAAACTATGGCTACACCTTC.

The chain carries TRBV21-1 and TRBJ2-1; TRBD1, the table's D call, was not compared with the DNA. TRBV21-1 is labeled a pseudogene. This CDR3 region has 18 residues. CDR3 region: CASSESTGGAGSYNEQFF. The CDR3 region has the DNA TGTGCCAGCAGCGAGAGTACAGGGGGCGCGGGTTCCTACAATGAGCAGTTCTTC.

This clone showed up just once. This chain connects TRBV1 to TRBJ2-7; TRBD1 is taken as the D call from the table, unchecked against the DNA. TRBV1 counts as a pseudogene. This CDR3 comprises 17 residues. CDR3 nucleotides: TGCACCAGCAGCCAAGATGGGGGACAGGGAGGTGGAGACGAGCAGTACTTC. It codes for CTSSQDGGQGGGDEQYF.

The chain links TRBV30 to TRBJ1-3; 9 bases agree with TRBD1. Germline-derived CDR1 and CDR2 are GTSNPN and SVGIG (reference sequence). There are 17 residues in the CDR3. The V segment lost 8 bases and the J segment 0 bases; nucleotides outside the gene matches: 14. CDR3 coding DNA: TGTGCCCAGGATCGAGGACAGGGGATTGTCTCTGGAAACACCATATATTTT. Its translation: CAQDRGQGIVSGNTIYF.

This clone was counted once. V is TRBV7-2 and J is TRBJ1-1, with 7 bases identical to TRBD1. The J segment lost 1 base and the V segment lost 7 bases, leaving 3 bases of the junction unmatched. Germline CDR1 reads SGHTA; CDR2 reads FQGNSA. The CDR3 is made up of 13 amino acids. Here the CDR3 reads CASMGDRNTEAFF. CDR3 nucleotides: TGTGCCAGCATGGGGGACAGGAACACTGAAGCTTTCTTT.

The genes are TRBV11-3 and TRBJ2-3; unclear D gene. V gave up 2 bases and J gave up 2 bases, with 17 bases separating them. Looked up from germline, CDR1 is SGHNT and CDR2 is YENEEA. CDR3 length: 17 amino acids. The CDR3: CASSLRKRPPPTDTQYF. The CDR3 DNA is TGTGCCAGCAGCTTAAGAAAGCGACCACCCCCCACAGATACGCAGTATTTT. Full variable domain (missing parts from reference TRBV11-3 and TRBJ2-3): EAGVVQSPRYKIIEKKQPVAFWCNPISGHNTLYWYLQNLGQGPELLIRYENEEAVDDSQLPKDRFSAERLKGVDSTLKIQPAELGDSAVYLCASSLRKRPPPTDTQYFGPGTRLTVL.